The present TCR beta chain was sequenced within a study of CXCR4 blockade with PD-1 therapy in pancreatic cancer. V lost 6 bases to trimming and J lost 2 bases, with 11 bases between them. The CDR3 is made up of 14 amino acids. Germline CDR1 is MDHEN and CDR2 is SYDVKM. Clones were sequenced by immunoSEQ multiplex PCR, and TCRdb holds only the in-frame ones, with some missing. The table shows over 15,000 clones, with around three quarters occurring only once. The chain joins TRBV28 to TRBJ2-1, with a tentative D call TRBD2 (6 bases). The receptor's source is a human donor with pancreatic ductal adenocarcinoma. The sample consisted of tumor tissue. CDR3 nucleotides: TGTGCCAGCAGCTATAGCGGAGCCTACAATGAGCAGTTCTTC. It encodes CASSYSGAYNEQFF. The whole variable domain, filled in from reference TRBV28 and TRBJ2-1, reads DVKVTQSSRYLVKRTGEKVFLECVQDMDHENMFWYRQDPGLGLRLIYFSYDVKMKEKGDIPEGYSVSREKKERFSLILESASTNQTSMYLCASSYSGAYNEQFFGPGTRLTVL.